A selection of T cell receptor beta chains follows, all from one sample in a study of blood T cell repertoires in COVID-19. Sequencing used immunoSEQ multiplex PCR; TCRdb keeps in-frame clones, though not all of them. The data show a few hundred thousand clones, with 80% to 90% seen just once and around 0.97% held by the top ten. The sample consisted of peripheral blood. All receptors come from a man aged 35-49 years with acute or convalescent COVID-19. The CDR3 runs from the conserved cysteine through the conserved F or W. The order of the fields is V gene, clone size, J gene, D gene, CDR3 protein, CDR3 DNA. A D gene is named only where the DNA matches it firmly. Expanded clones get a size class; other rows say once, few or many, or leave the size out.

TRBV7-6,.,TRBJ1-1,TRBD1,CASRPITGVKNTEAFF,TGTGCCAGCAGGCCCATAACAGGGGTGAAGAACACTGAAGCTTTCTTT
TRBV2,.,TRBJ1-4,.,CASSERGGEKLFF,TGTGCCAGCAGTGAGCGGGGAGGTGAAAAACTGTTTTTT
TRBV10-3,.,TRBJ1-2,.,CAISYRVGDYGYTF,TGTGCCATCAGTTACAGGGTTGGAGACTATGGCTACACCTTC
TRBV11-3,.,TRBJ1-2,.,CASSGAGGDGYTF,TGTGCCAGCAGCGGCGCGGGGGGGGATGGCTACACCTTC
TRBV3-1/TRBV3-2,.,TRBJ1-2,.,CASSPWLGTGGYTF,TGTGCCAGCAGCCCGTGGTTGGGCACTGGTGGCTACACCTTC
TRBV29-1,.,TRBJ1-2,.,CSYRGGGGNYGYTF,TGCAGTTACCGCGGTGGGGGGGGGAACTATGGCTACACCTTC
TRBV5-6,.,TRBJ1-1,.,CASSWGSGGGTEAFF,TGTGCCAGCAGCTGGGGGAGCGGGGGAGGCACTGAAGCTTTCTTT
TRBV6-1,.,TRBJ1-4,.,CASSEAYGAKEKLFF,TGTGCCAGCAGTGAAGCATACGGAGCCAAGGAAAAACTGTTTTTT
TRBV3-1/TRBV3-2,few,TRBJ1-4,TRBD1,CASSPVDRDEKLFF,TGTGCCAGCAGCCCGGTGGACAGGGATGAAAAACTGTTTTTT
TRBV4-1,.,TRBJ1-2,TRBD1,CASSQFTGTGAYGYTF,TGCGCCAGCAGCCAATTTACCGGGACAGGAGCCTATGGCTACACCTTC
TRBV3-1/TRBV3-2,.,TRBJ1-1,.,CASSPHQEKSGAFF,TGTGCCAGCAGCCCCCACCAAGAAAAATCGGGGGCTTTCTTT
TRBV5-5,.,TRBJ2-1,TRBD2,CASSLGTSGGYNEQFF,TGTGCCAGCAGCCTTGGCACTAGCGGGGGTTACAATGAGCAGTTCTTC
TRBV19,.,TRBJ2-6,.,CASNQAPSGANVLTF,TGTGCCAGTAACCAGGCTCCCTCTGGGGCCAACGTCCTGACTTTC
TRBV6-5,.,TRBJ2-2,.,CASSYSRGGNTGELFF,TGTGCCAGCAGTTACTCTAGGGGGGGCAACACCGGGGAGCTGTTTTTT
TRBV19,.,TRBJ1-5,TRBD1,CARPSGQANQPQHF,TGTGCCAGACCCTCGGGACAGGCGAATCAGCCCCAGCATTTT
TRBV19,.,TRBJ1-5,TRBD1,CASSTLRTAGGGNQPQHF,TGTGCCAGTAGTACCCTCCGTACGGCAGGGGGTGGAAATCAGCCCCAGCATTTT
TRBV19,.,TRBJ1-1,TRBD1,CASRRDRGSEAFF,TGTGCCAGTAGGAGGGACAGGGGCTCTGAAGCTTTCTTT
TRBV29-1,.,TRBJ2-7,.,CSVEKRYEQYF,TGCAGCGTTGAAAAGAGGTACGAGCAGTACTTC
TRBV15,.,TRBJ1-6,TRBD1,CATSRGDRSSPLHF,TGTGCCACCAGCAGAGGGGACAGGTCTTCACCCCTCCACTTT
TRBV15,.,TRBJ2-5,.,CATSRVGGETQYF,TGTGCCACCAGCAGAGTCGGAGGCGAGACCCAGTACTTC
TRBV5-1,.,TRBJ2-7,TRBD1,CASSSRQGATEQYF,TGCGCCAGCAGCAGCAGGCAGGGGGCTACTGAGCAGTACTTC
TRBV5-4,.,TRBJ1-2,.,CASSLDSPGLLEVGYTF,TGTGCCAGCAGCTTGGACTCCCCGGGACTCCTCGAGGTCGGCTACACCTTC
TRBV9,.,TRBJ2-7,.,CASSPSGRSSYEQYF,TGTGCCAGCAGCCCTTCTGGGAGGAGCTCCTACGAGCAGTACTTC
TRBV11-2,.,TRBJ2-5,TRBD1,CASSLDSGTGRTWKTQYF,TGTGCCAGCAGCTTAGACTCTGGGACAGGGAGAACGTGGAAGACCCAGTACTTC
TRBV27,.,TRBJ1-2,.,CASSAIPPEIYGYTF,TGTGCCAGCAGTGCGATCCCTCCTGAGATCTATGGCTACACCTTC
TRBV7-9,.,TRBJ2-7,TRBD1,CASSRDRYEQYF,TGTGCCAGCAGCCGGGACAGATACGAGCAGTACTTC
TRBV6-6,.,TRBJ1-3,.,CATGGGNTIYF,TGTGCCACCGGGGGAGGAAACACCATATATTTT
TRBV30,once,TRBJ1-2,TRBD1,CAWSVQGAEGSGYTF,TGTGCCTGGAGTGTACAGGGGGCGGAGGGTAGTGGCTACACCTTC
TRBV11-2,.,TRBJ1-4,.,CASSRGGYEKLFF,TGTGCCAGCAGCCGTGGCGGGTATGAAAAACTGTTTTTT
TRBV12-3/TRBV12-4,few,TRBJ1-2,.,CALQGNYGYTF,TGTGCCCTACAGGGAAACTATGGCTACACCTTC
TRBV6-5,.,TRBJ2-7,.,CATHRGSLTHEQYF,TGTGCCACTCATAGGGGCAGTCTTACCCACGAGCAGTACTTC
TRBV7-3,.,TRBJ2-5,TRBD1,CASSKGQVGETQYF,TGTGCCAGCAGCAAGGGACAGGTCGGAGAGACCCAGTACTTC